A selection of T cell receptor beta chains follows, all from one sample in a study of CD8+CD57+ T cells in acquired aplastic anemia. TCRdb re-derived calls from the reads in MiXCR, one entry per CDR3 protein. Of roughly 130,000 distinct CDR3 sequences listed, around 50% are singletons. Sequencing was carried out using sorted CD4+, CD8+, or CD8+CD57+ T cells (not recorded which) from PBMCs. These receptors originate from a human donor in good health, serving as a control. Each CDR3 is given with its conserved first and last residue. A D gene is named only where the DNA matches it firmly. Size tells how often a clone was seen (once, few, many) or the class of an expanded clone, and some rows leave it out.

d_gene,j_gene,v_gene,abundance,CDR3aa,CDR3nt
.,TRBJ2-2,TRBV7-9,many,CASSLDRTGELFF,TGTGCCAGCAGCTTGGATCGCACCGGGGAGCTGTTTTTT
TRBD1,TRBJ1-2,TRBV18,many,CASSPQGGSEYGYTF,TGTGCCAGCTCACCGCAGGGGGGAAGCGAATATGGCTACACCTTC
.,TRBJ1-2,TRBV7-9,.,CASSPRGSNYGYTF,TGTGCCAGCAGCCCCCGGGGCAGCAACTATGGCTACACCTTC
TRBD1,TRBJ1-2,TRBV25-1,.,CASSDTRRGRDGYTF,TGTGCCAGCAGTGACACTCGGAGGGGGCGCGATGGCTACACCTTC
.,TRBJ2-3,TRBV30,.,CAWSVVYGTDTQYF,TGTGCCTGGAGTGTTGTATACGGCACAGATACGCAGTATTTT
TRBD1,TRBJ1-2,TRBV29-1,.,CSVGDRVVGGYTF,TGCAGCGTTGGGGACAGGGTAGTAGGAGGCTACACCTTC
.,TRBJ1-1,TRBV7-8,.,CASSLRPSNTEAFF,TGTGCCAGCAGCTTAAGGCCGTCGAACACTGAAGCTTTCTTT
.,TRBJ1-2,TRBV7-8,.,CASSLALNLGVGYTF,TGTGCCAGCAGCTTAGCGCTGAACTTGGGGGTCGGCTACACCTTC
.,TRBJ1-5,TRBV2,many,CARGVANNQPQHF,TGTGCCAGGGGTGTAGCCAACAATCAGCCCCAGCATTTT
.,TRBJ2-2,TRBV6-1,.,CASSHRAQNTGELFF,TGTGCCAGCAGTCACCGGGCCCAGAACACCGGGGAGCTGTTTTTT
.,TRBJ1-1,TRBV2,.,CASRDGTLNTEAFF,TGTGCCAGCAGAGATGGTACGCTGAACACTGAAGCTTTCTTT
.,TRBJ2-3,TRBV25-1,.,CASSWGVDTQYF,TGTGCCAGCAGCTGGGGGGTTGATACGCAGTATTTT
TRBD1,TRBJ1-4,TRBV7-8,.,CASSGPGQGGEKLFF,TGTGCCAGCAGCGGACCGGGACAGGGTGGTGAAAAACTGTTTTTT
TRBD1,TRBJ1-5,TRBV12-3/TRBV12-4,many,CASSFKGQGNQPQHF,TGTGCCAGCAGTTTTAAGGGACAGGGAAATCAGCCCCAGCATTTT
TRBD1,TRBJ1-6,TRBV11-1,many,CASSSRQGRNSPLHF,TGTGCCAGCAGCTCGCGACAGGGCCGAAATTCACCCCTCCACTTT
.,TRBJ2-5,TRBV25-1,.,CASSDTRGKGSFKTQYF,TGTGCCAGCAGTGATACCCGGGGAAAGGGGTCTTTTAAGACCCAGTACTTC
.,TRBJ1-5,TRBV7-2,.,CTSSLQGTQPQHF,TGTACCAGCAGCTTACAGGGAACCCAGCCCCAGCATTTT
.,TRBJ2-5,TRBV7-2,many,CASSTRLRETQYF,TGTGCCAGCAGCACCCGACTCCGAGAGACCCAGTACTTC
TRBD1,TRBJ2-7,TRBV6-1,many,CASSLQGVAYEQYF,TGTGCCAGCAGCCTACAGGGGGTGGCCTACGAGCAGTACTTC
.,TRBJ1-1,TRBV25-1,.,CASSERFGEAFF,TGTGCCAGCAGTGAAAGGTTTGGTGAAGCTTTCTTT
.,TRBJ1-3,TRBV20-1,once,CSAAQGSGNTIYF,TGCAGTGCAGCCCAGGGCTCTGGAAACACCATATATTTT
TRBD1,TRBJ2-7,TRBV6-1,.,CASSERQGGYEQYF,TGTGCCAGCAGTGAGAGACAGGGTGGGTACGAGCAGTACTTC
TRBD1,TRBJ1-2,TRBV12-3/TRBV12-4,many,CASSLGGQVYGYTF,TGTGCCAGCAGTTTAGGGGGACAGGTCTATGGCTACACCTTC
TRBD1,TRBJ2-1,TRBV5-4,many,CASSFGQGRREQFF,TGTGCCAGCAGCTTCGGACAGGGGCGGAGGGAGCAGTTCTTC
.,TRBJ1-1,TRBV10-3,.,CAISYFGNTEAFF,TGTGCCATCAGTTATTTCGGGAACACTGAAGCTTTCTTT
TRBD2,TRBJ2-1,TRBV19,many,CASTRLAGGLQQFF,TGTGCCAGTACCCGACTAGCGGGGGGGCTCCAGCAGTTCTTC
.,TRBJ1-2,TRBV29-1,few,CSAPERDDYGYTF,TGCAGCGCGCCTGAGAGGGACGACTATGGCTACACCTTC
.,TRBJ2-7,TRBV20-1,once,CSGQGTKSYEQYF,TGCAGTGGGCAGGGGACTAAAAGCTACGAGCAGTACTTC
.,TRBJ2-2,TRBV6-2/TRBV6-3,.,CASSYLGGPNTGELFF,TGTGCCAGCAGTTACTTAGGGGGACCGAACACCGGGGAGCTGTTTTTT
.,TRBJ2-7,TRBV7-2,.,CASSQDSGTQYEQYF,TGTGCCAGCAGCCAAGACTCTGGGACACAGTACGAGCAGTACTTC
TRBD1,TRBJ1-1,TRBV29-1,.,CSVPKQGAAFF,TGCAGCGTCCCGAAACAGGGGGCAGCTTTCTTT
TRBD1,TRBJ2-7,TRBV20-1,many,CSAPDRGGSHEQYF,TGCAGTGCTCCGGACAGGGGGGGAAGCCACGAGCAGTACTTC
.,TRBJ2-7,TRBV6-2/TRBV6-3,many,CATGGAYKSYEQYF,TGTGCCACAGGTGGGGCCTACAAATCCTACGAGCAGTACTTC
TRBD2,TRBJ2-7,TRBV10-3,.,CASSGGTSGEPSYEQYF,TGTGCCAGCAGTGGTGGGACTAGCGGGGAACCCTCCTACGAGCAGTACTTC
.,TRBJ1-6,TRBV7-2,many,CASSQRTVGIHSPLHF,TGTGCCAGCAGCCAGAGGACAGTTGGGATCCATTCACCCCTCCACTTT
.,TRBJ2-7,TRBV11-2,.,CASSFSGGRGRYEQYF,TGTGCCAGCAGCTTCTCAGGAGGACGGGGCCGCTACGAGCAGTACTTC
.,TRBJ2-5,TRBV4-1,.,CASSQRLDETQYF,TGCGCCAGCAGCCAAAGACTAGATGAGACCCAGTACTTC
.,TRBJ2-7,TRBV7-2,many,CASRPTGSYEQYF,TGTGCCAGCCGCCCAACCGGATCCTACGAGCAGTACTTC
TRBD2,TRBJ2-7,TRBV11-1,many,CASSFQAGGSSYEQYF,TGTGCCAGCAGCTTCCAGGCGGGGGGAAGCTCCTACGAGCAGTACTTC